This T cell receptor (beta chain) was retrieved from a study of cytomegalovirus exposure and HLA in healthy donors. V was cut by 5 bases and J by 3 bases, with 9 bases left in between. The CDR3 is 13 amino acids. Germline V gives CDR1 SGHVS, CDR2 FQNEAQ. Likely unrecorded immune exposures existed in these nominally healthy donors. 60 Vbeta and 13 Jbeta primers were used in PCR. The method was immunoSEQ multiplex PCR; TCRdb's version includes in-frame clones alone and lacks a portion of them. The table records 120,000 or so clones, roughly 77% of them present only once. With regard to this clone: Its antigen is as yet unknown.

Study-wide results and caveats: Most CMV-associated TCR beta chains appeared HLA-restricted in a later analysis. An analysis was carried out at a later point. It showed that HLA-associated TCR beta chains were more clonally expanded than equally common non-associated chains. There were three CMV-associated chains whose specificity for CMV antigens was confirmed in vitro.

This clonotype originated in a man in his fifties in good health and CMV-seropositive. Source material: PBMCs. J is TRBJ2-3 and V is TRBV7-8; tentative D call: TRBD2 (5 bases). For the CDR3, the DNA is TGTGCCAGCAGCGTTCGGAGGACAGATACGCAGTATTTT. It translates to CASSVRRTDTQYF.